The 28 T cell receptor beta chains below all came from one sample that was sequenced in a study of T-cell reconstitution after alpha-beta-depleted transplantation in children. Unique molecular identifiers were built into the TCRbeta library. TCRdb called the PCR reads again in MiXCR, with one record for every CDR3 protein. This sample has around 250,000 distinct CDR3 sequences; roughly a quarter occur once, and the top ten carry less than 3.5%. The sample in question was PBMCs, obtained before TCRalphabeta/CD19-depleted stem cell transplant. These receptors came from a girl under 10 years old with Fanconi anemia, due to receive a stem cell transplant.

This clonotype has just a few counts. This rearrangement joins TRBV28 to TRBJ2-3; D is undetermined. V was pared by 3 bases and J by 14 bases, with 21 bases between. CDR1 MDHEN and CDR2 SYDVKM come from the germline V gene. The CDR3 is 14 amino acids. The CDR3 coding sequence is TGTGCCAGCAGTTTTAAGGCCACCCCACGGTACCTGTATTTT. Translation gives CASSFKATPRYLYF.

The chain recombines TRBV11-2 with TRBJ1-2; D unclear. CDR1 and CDR2 (germline): SGHAT, FQNNGV. V gave up 1 base and J gave up 3 bases, with 6 bases separating them. The CDR3 runs 13 residues. CDR3 nucleotide sequence: TGTGCCAGCAGCTTAGGGCGCTACTATGGCTACACCTTC. Protein: CASSLGRYYGYTF.

The V and J genes are TRBV29-1 and TRBJ2-7, with D possibly called TRBD1 or TRBD2 (6 bases each). Trimming pared 8 bases from V and 6 bases from J, leaving 29 bases between. Germline loops: CDR1 SQVTM, CDR2 ANQGSEA. This CDR3 region has 16 residues. CDR3 in DNA: TGCAGCCCATGGAACCACACCGGCCCACGGGGGCCCGAGCAGTACTTC. This encodes CSPWNHTGPRGPEQYF.

The gene calls are TRBV7-2 and TRBJ2-7; possible D gene TRBD2, 6 bases. CDR3 size: 16 residues. From germline, CDR1 is SGHTA and CDR2 FQGNSA. Trimming removed 8 bases from V and 0 bases from J, with 20 bases in between. In DNA, the CDR3 is TGTGCCAGCTCCCCGATGGGCGGGGTGCACTCCTACGAGCAGTACTTC. Encoded protein: CASSPMGGVHSYEQYF.

This clonotype was found a few times. The chain recombines TRBV20-1 with TRBJ2-7; 8 bases line up with TRBD1. CDR1 DFQATT and CDR2 SNEGSKA come from the germline V gene (reference sequence). This CDR3 contains 14 residues. CDR3 sequence reads: CSFMVQGGSYEQYF. The CDR3 region has the DNA TGCAGCTTTATGGTACAGGGGGGCTCCTACGAGCAGTACTTC.

This clonotype was detected ten times or more. V and J are TRBV12-3 or TRBV12-4 and TRBJ2-7, with TRBD2 identical over 8 bases. The CDR3 sequence is 15 residues long. J was trimmed by 3 bases and V by 6 bases; bases with no gene match: 10. The CDR3 loop is CASRWGVAGIYEQYF. Written as DNA, the CDR3 is TGTGCCAGCAGGTGGGGGGTAGCGGGAATCTACGAGCAGTACTTC.

This clonotype was recorded at least ten times. The chain employs TRBV29-1 and TRBJ2-1, with 10 bases that match TRBD2. The CDR3 covers 17 residues. With 4 bases clipped from V and 0 bases from J, the junction kept 9 bases outside the gene matches. Germline V gives CDR1 SQVTM, CDR2 ANQGSEA. The CDR3 region is CSVVTGTSDSSYNEQFF. Written as DNA, the CDR3 is TGCAGCGTTGTTACCGGGACTAGCGATAGCTCCTACAATGAGCAGTTCTTC.

The chain links TRBV15 to TRBJ2-7; 9 nucleotides line up with TRBD2. Unmatched junction bases numbered 3, after V lost 2 bases and J lost 1 base. The CDR3 sequence is 15 residues long. CDR1 LNHNV and CDR2 YYDKDF come from the germline V gene (reference sequence). The DNA of the CDR3 is TGTGCCACCAGCAGATTTAGCGGGGGTTCCTACGAGCAGTACTTC. It translates to CATSRFSGGSYEQYF.

This clonotype has only a few counts. V usage is TRBV6-5 and J usage is TRBJ2-6; D gene ambiguous. The CDR3 runs 17 residues. CDR1 and CDR2 (germline): MNHEY, SVGAGI. Trimming took 0 bases from V and 2 from J, leaving 11 bases between them. The CDR3 reads CASSYSPTLTGANVLTF. CDR3 sequence (DNA): TGTGCCAGCAGTTACTCGCCGACTCTTACTGGGGCCAACGTCCTGACTTTC.

This chain connects TRBV29-1 to TRBJ2-7; D remains unclear. This CDR3 contains 12 residues. Germline CDR1 reads SQVTM; CDR2 reads ANQGSEA. V was cut by 4 bases and J by 2 bases, with 9 bases left in between. CDR3 DNA sequence: TGCAGCGTTGTGGAGCCCACCTACGAGCAGTACTTC. Translated, it gives CSVVEPTYEQYF.

At least ten counts were recorded for this clonotype. The CDR3 region has the DNA TGCGCCAGCAGTTTCGGACAGGGGGCCCGGCACACAGATACGCAGTATTTT. It translates to CASSFGQGARHTDTQYF. The V and J genes are TRBV5-1 and TRBJ2-3, with 11 bases identical to TRBD1. The CDR3 extends over 17 amino acids. From germline, CDR1 is SGHRS and CDR2 YFSETQ. The V and J ends lost 5 bases and 2 bases, in that order; junction bases with no gene match: 10.

Many counts were recorded for this clonotype. V is TRBV20-1 and J is TRBJ2-7; 7 nucleotides line up with TRBD2. The V and J ends lost 6 bases and 1 base, in that order; junction bases with no gene match: 15. The CDR3 is made up of 16 amino acids. In germline, CDR1 is DFQATT, CDR2 SNEGSKA (reference sequence). This chain's CDR3 is CSAVGLGSPVSYEQYF. CDR3 bases: TGCAGTGCCGTCGGACTAGGCAGTCCAGTTTCCTACGAGCAGTACTTC.

This clonotype has ten or more counts. The gene calls are TRBV20-1 and TRBJ2-7; D might be TRBD2 (6 bases). CDR1 DFQATT and CDR2 SNEGSKA come from the germline V gene (reference sequence). The CDR3 consists of 16 residues. V was clipped by 1 base and J by 0 bases, with 16 bases between them. CDR3 in amino acids: CSARGIVGGTSYEQYF. Written as DNA, the CDR3 is TGCAGTGCTAGAGGTATCGTGGGGGGTACCTCCTACGAGCAGTACTTC.

This clonotype came up many times. The chain couples TRBV9 to TRBJ1-2, with D possibly being TRBD1 (5 bases). V gave up 2 bases and J gave up 8 bases, with 22 bases separating them. The CDR3 runs to 16 residues. Germline CDR1 is SGDLS and CDR2 is YYNGEE. DNA for the CDR3: TGTGCCAGCAGCGTCCGGCACTCAGGGTGGACGGACGGCTACACCTTC. This encodes CASSVRHSGWTDGYTF.

J is TRBJ2-5 and V is TRBV15; possibly TRBD1 or TRBD2 for D (5 bases each). CDR3 length equals 16 residues. From germline, CDR1 is LNHNV and CDR2 YYDKDF (reference sequence). The V end was cut by 0 bases, the J end by 1 base, with 12 bases between. As DNA, the CDR3 is TGTGCCACCAGCAGAGATGAGTGGGGGTCCCAAGAGACCCAGTACTTC. Translation gives CATSRDEWGSQETQYF.

The chain is built from TRBV28 and TRBJ2-3; D not certain. V was shortened by 6 bases and J by 7 bases, with 11 bases between the two germline ends. Germline V gene sequence: CDR1 MDHEN, CDR2 SYDVKM. CDR3 length equals 12 residues. Here the CDR3 reads CASSLDPNTQYF. Here the CDR3 DNA reads TGTGCCAGCAGCTTAGATCCTAATACGCAGTATTTT. The entire variable domain, with the rest obtained from reference TRBV28 and TRBJ2-3, is as follows: DVKVTQSSRYLVKRTGEKVFLECVQDMDHENMFWYRQDPGLGLRLIYFSYDVKMKEKGDIPEGYSVSREKKERFSLILESASTNQTSMYLCASSLDPNTQYFGPGTRLTVL.

This clonotype was seen ten or more times. The V call is TRBV10-3, the J call TRBJ1-2, with D unresolved. Germline V gene lookup returns CDR1 ENHRY and CDR2 SYGVKD. The V end lost 4 bases, the J end lost 4 bases, and 4 bases lay between the germline ends. The CDR3 runs 11 residues. The CDR3 region has the DNA TGTGCCATCAGTGCCACCTATGGCTACACCTTC. Protein product: CAISATYGYTF.

This clonotype was counted ten times or more. V usage is TRBV25-1 and J usage is TRBJ2-2, with 11 positions matching TRBD2. The CDR3 spans 18 residues. With V trimmed by 7 bases and J by 4 bases, 14 bases remained unmatched. Germline V gene data show CDR1 as MGHDK and CDR2 as SYGVNS. CDR3 protein: CASTRPLAGGGGTGELFF. For the CDR3, the DNA is TGTGCCAGCACCAGACCGCTAGCGGGGGGCGGAGGCACCGGGGAGCTGTTTTTT.

This clonotype was counted a few times. This chain uses TRBV4-1 with TRBJ2-3; D not resolved. The V end lost 1 base, the J end lost 3 bases, and 20 bases lay between the germline ends. The CDR3 has 18 residues. From germline, CDR1 is MGHRA and CDR2 YSYEKL. The CDR3 here is CASSQGTRLVSATDTQYF. For the CDR3, the DNA is TGCGCCAGCAGCCAAGGCACCCGTCTAGTATCCGCGACAGATACGCAGTATTTT.

In its sample, this clonotype was seen many times. J is TRBJ2-7 and V is TRBV29-1; TRBD2 matches at 9 bases. CDR1 and CDR2 (germline): SQVTM, ANQGSEA. After removal of 4 bases from V and 3 bases from J, the junction contained 1 base not matched to a gene. The CDR3 contains 12 residues. CDR3 region: CSVGAGGYEQYF. The CDR3 DNA reads as TGCAGCGTTGGAGCGGGGGGCTACGAGCAGTACTTC.

Ten or more counts support this clonotype. The chain has TRBV6-1 and TRBJ1-5, with D unclear. Germline V gene lookup returns CDR1 MNHNS and CDR2 SASEGT. V lost 3 bases to trimming and J lost 2 bases, with 8 bases between them. The CDR3 extends over 14 amino acids. For the CDR3, the DNA is TGTGCCAGCAGTGATGTGGTGCGCAATCAGCCCCAGCATTTT. Its translation is CASSDVVRNQPQHF.

This clonotype was observed at least ten times. V gene TRBV25-1 combines with J gene TRBJ2-3; 8 bases are a match to TRBD2. The CDR3 sequence is 14 residues long. V gave up 4 bases and J gave up 4 bases; unmatched junction bases: 4. Germline CDR1 reads MGHDK; CDR2 reads SYGVNS. The CDR3 DNA reads as TGTGCCAGCAGTGGAAGCGGGAGACCAGATACGCAGTATTTT. Translation gives CASSGSGRPDTQYF.

This clonotype was found a few times. The V and J genes are TRBV29-1 and TRBJ2-1, with 8 bases fitting TRBD1. The CDR3 is made up of 16 amino acids. Germline CDR1 reads SQVTM; CDR2 reads ANQGSEA. The V and J ends lost 2 bases and 0 bases, in that order; junction bases with no gene match: 6. In DNA, the CDR3 is TGCAGCGTTGAAAGGGAACAGGGGGTCTCCTACAATGAGCAGTTCTTC. It yields the protein CSVEREQGVSYNEQFF.

This clonotype was recorded a few times. The genes are TRBV20-1 and TRBJ2-1; the D gene is possibly TRBD2 (5 bases). There are 18 residues in the CDR3. The ends were cut back, 1 base at V and 2 bases at J, with 21 bases in the middle. Per germline, CDR1 DFQATT and CDR2 SNEGSKA (reference sequence). CDR3: CSARARRTASGTYNEQFF. The CDR3 nucleotides read TGCAGTGCTAGAGCGCGTCGTACGGCCAGCGGTACCTACAATGAGCAGTTCTTC.

In this sample, this clonotype turned up a few times. This sequence joins TRBV20-1 and TRBJ2-1, with unresolved D. Deletions cut 3 bases from V and 6 bases from J, with 12 bases between. This CDR3 is 13 amino acids long. Germline V CDR1 and CDR2: DFQATT, SNEGSKA (reference sequence). The CDR3 DNA follows: TGCAGTGCTAGCCTAGGAATGTCCAATGAGCAGTTCTTC. It codes for CSASLGMSNEQFF.

This clonotype has a count of ten or more. V gene TRBV4-2 combines with J gene TRBJ2-3; no definite D call. Trimming cost V 2 bases and J 3 bases, with 6 bases left between them. Germline assignment: CDR1 LGHNA and CDR2 YNFKEQ. The CDR3 loop spans 13 amino acids. CDR3: CASSQYLTDTQYF. The DNA of the CDR3 is TGTGCCAGCAGCCAATATTTGACAGATACGCAGTATTTT.

The rearrangement uses TRBV12-3 or TRBV12-4 and TRBJ2-1; the D is unclear. The CDR3 covers 17 residues. V dropped 2 bases and J dropped 0 bases, with 14 bases sitting between them. The CDR3 spells CASSLRVVLSSYNEQFF. The CDR3 DNA follows: TGTGCCAGCAGTTTACGCGTGGTTTTGAGCTCCTACAATGAGCAGTTCTTC.

This clonotype was detected ten times or more. Here the CDR3 reads CASSYGRASGPETQYF. Written as DNA, the CDR3 is TGTGCCAGCAGTTACGGAAGGGCTAGCGGCCCTGAGACCCAGTACTTC. This chain uses TRBV6-5 with TRBJ2-5; TRBD2 aligns across 7 bases. Germline-derived CDR1 and CDR2 are MNHEY and SVGAGI. V was pared by 2 bases and J by 5 bases, with 11 bases of the junction left unmatched. There are 16 residues in the CDR3.